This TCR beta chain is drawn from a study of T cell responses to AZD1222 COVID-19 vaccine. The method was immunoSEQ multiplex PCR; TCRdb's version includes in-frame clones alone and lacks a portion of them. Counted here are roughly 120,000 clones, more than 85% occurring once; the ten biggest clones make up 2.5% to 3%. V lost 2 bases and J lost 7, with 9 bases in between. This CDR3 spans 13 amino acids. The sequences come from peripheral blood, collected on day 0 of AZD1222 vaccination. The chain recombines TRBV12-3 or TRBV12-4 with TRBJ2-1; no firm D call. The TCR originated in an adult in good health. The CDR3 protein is CASSLFLGNEQFF. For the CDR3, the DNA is TGTGCCAGCAGTTTATTTCTCGGGAATGAGCAGTTCTTC.